This entry lists 27 T cell receptor beta chains sequenced from one sample in a study of cytomegalovirus exposure and HLA in healthy donors. Primers included in the PCR were 60 Vbeta and 13 Jbeta primers. Sequenced by immunoSEQ multiplex PCR; TCRdb stores in-frame clones only, minus some. Of some 130,000 clones in the sample, around 80% were seen once. The sequencing input was PBMCs. These TCRs come from a female donor in good health and CMV-seronegative.

The chain employs TRBV11-2 and TRBJ2-7; the D is unclear. The CDR3 is made up of 12 amino acids. V lost 1 base, J lost 3 bases, and 4 bases lay in between. The germline V gene has CDR1 SGHAT and CDR2 FQNNGV. CDR3 sequence reads: CASSLAGYEQYF. CDR3 DNA: TGTGCCAGCAGCTTAGCAGGCTACGAGCAGTACTTC.

This clone was seen a single time. V usage is TRBV29-1 and J usage is TRBJ2-2; TRBD1 agrees at 10 bases. Germline-derived CDR1 and CDR2 are SQVTM and ANQGSEA. The CDR3 runs to 14 residues. The ends lost 5 bases at V and 4 bases at J; junction bases unmatched: 4. The CDR3 DNA sequence: TGCAGCGTTACCGGGACAGGGGTCACCGGGGAGCTGTTTTTT. Protein product: CSVTGTGVTGELFF.

The genes are TRBV7-8 and TRBJ1-2, with 7 positions matching TRBD1. This CDR3 comprises 13 residues. V lost 5 bases, J lost 4 bases, and 4 bases stayed unmatched. In germline, CDR1 is SGHVS, CDR2 FQNEAQ. The CDR3 protein is CASSTGQLYGYTF. The CDR3 DNA follows: TGTGCCAGCAGCACGGGACAGCTCTATGGCTACACCTTC.

The chain joins TRBV2 to TRBJ2-5; 7 positions agree with TRBD1. The CDR3 consists of 14 residues. J lost 3 bases, V lost 0 bases, and 1 base had no gene match. The germline CDR1 and CDR2 sequences are SNHLY and FYNNEI. The CDR3: CASSEAQGKETQYF. Here the CDR3 DNA reads TGTGCCAGCAGTGAAGCACAGGGGAAAGAGACCCAGTACTTC. The full variable domain, rest sourced from reference TRBV2 and TRBJ2-5, is EPEVTQTPSHQVTQMGQEVILRCVPISNHLYFYWYRQILGQKVEFLVSFYNNEISEKSEIFDDQFSVERPDGSNFTLKIRSTKLEDSAMYFCASSEAQGKETQYFGPGTRLLVL.

The chain joins TRBV7-2 to TRBJ1-5; D call uncertain. Germline CDR1 SGHTA, CDR2 FQGNSA. Trimming took 5 bases from V and 0 from J, leaving 8 bases between them. The CDR3 runs to 14 residues. For the CDR3, the DNA is TGTGCCAGCAGCCGGGGTCTTAGCAATCAGCCCCAGCATTTT. It specifies CASSRGLSNQPQHF.

The rearrangement joins TRBV5-1 to TRBJ1-2; 7 bases align to TRBD1. Trimming took 5 bases from V and 6 from J; bases not matched to a gene: 7. The CDR3 extends over 13 amino acids. From germline, CDR1 is SGHRS and CDR2 YFSETQ. The chain's CDR3 is CASREGTDNGYTF. CDR3 DNA sequence: TGCGCCAGCAGGGAAGGGACAGACAATGGCTACACCTTC.

The J gene is TRBJ2-5, the V gene TRBV27; D remains ambiguous. Deletions cut 0 bases from V and 7 bases from J, with 15 bases between. The CDR3 is 15 amino acids. Germline lookup yields CDR1 MNHEY and CDR2 SMNVEV (reference sequence). The CDR3 DNA is TGTGCCAGCAGTTTATCCGGCGGAGCCGGCGGGACCCAGTACTTC. Its protein product is CASSLSGGAGGTQYF.

The chain couples TRBV19 to TRBJ2-7; a weak D match, TRBD2 (6 bases). V shed 7 bases and J shed 2 bases, with 12 bases lying between them. CDR1 and CDR2 from the germline V gene are LNHDA and SQIVND (reference sequence). The CDR3 extends over 13 amino acids. CDR3 in amino acids: CASTGRQTYEQYF. Here the CDR3 DNA reads TGTGCCAGTACGGGGAGGCAGACCTACGAGCAGTACTTC.

The chain is built from TRBV5-6 and TRBJ1-5; 10 positions match TRBD1. CDR1 and CDR2 (germline): SGHDT, YYEEEE. The CDR3 is 16 residues long. V lost 4 bases and J lost 1; bases outside the gene matches: 5. CDR3 residues: CASSPRTGGSNQPQHF. The CDR3 nucleotides read TGTGCCAGCAGCCCCAGGACAGGGGGGAGCAATCAGCCCCAGCATTTT.

The gene calls are TRBV19 and TRBJ2-2, with 8 bases matching TRBD2. Germline V gene data show CDR1 as LNHDA and CDR2 as SQIVND (reference sequence). The CDR3 runs to 14 residues. The junction had 7 bases not matched to a gene; V was cut back by 7 bases and J by 6 bases. The CDR3 spells CASMRKAGAGELFF. Here the CDR3 DNA reads TGTGCCAGTATGCGAAAAGCGGGAGCCGGGGAGCTGTTTTTT. The complete variable domain, with remaining parts taken from reference TRBV19 and TRBJ2-2, reads DGGITQSPKYLFRKEGQNVTLSCEQNLNHDAMYWYRQDPGQGLRLIYYSQIVNDFQKGDIAEGYSVSREKKESFPLTVTSAQKNPTAFYLCASMRKAGAGELFFGEGSRLTVL.

The chain couples TRBV28 to TRBJ1-5; D not certain. Trimming pared 7 bases from V and 2 bases from J, leaving 18 bases between. The CDR3 length is 16 residues. Germline V CDR1 and CDR2: MDHEN, SYDVKM. CDR3 protein: CASKPYRGRGNQPQHF. The CDR3, as DNA: TGTGCCAGCAAGCCTTACCGGGGTCGAGGCAATCAGCCCCAGCATTTT.

The CDR3 loop is CASTLGQVRFGYTF. CDR3 DNA: TGTGCCAGCACCTTAGGACAGGTCAGATTCGGCTACACCTTC. This chain links TRBV2 with TRBJ1-2; 7 nucleotides match TRBD1. The CDR3 spans 14 residues. Germline-derived CDR1 and CDR2 are SNHLY and FYNNEI. V trimming: 7 bases; J trimming: 8 bases; junction bases outside the gene matches: 13.

The CDR3 sequence is CASSIRDRLYEQYF. Written as DNA, the CDR3 is TGTGCCAGCAGCATCCGGGACAGGCTCTACGAGCAGTACTTC. This sequence joins TRBV5-4 and TRBJ2-7, with 8 nucleotides matching TRBD1. The ends lost 4 bases at V and 3 bases at J; junction bases unmatched: 6. The CDR3 sequence is 14 residues long. CDR1 is SGHNT, CDR2 YYREEE, per germline (reference sequence). The entire variable domain, with the rest obtained from reference TRBV5-4 and TRBJ2-7, is as follows: ETGVTQSPTHLIKTRGQQVTLRCSSQSGHNTVSWYQQALGQGPQFIFQYYREEENGRGNFPPRFSGLQFPNYSSELNVNALELDDSALYLCASSIRDRLYEQYFGPGTRLTVT.

This chain links TRBV19 with TRBJ2-7; D possibly corresponds to TRBD2 (6 bases). CDR1 LNHDA and CDR2 SQIVND come from the germline V gene (reference sequence). The CDR3 extends over 14 amino acids. Trimming took off 5 bases at V and 3 bases at J, with 14 bases between the two ends. The CDR3 coding sequence is TGTGCCAGTAGTTCCCTCGGGAGCGACTACGAGCAGTACTTC. This sequence encodes CASSSLGSDYEQYF.

This clone was seen just once. The J gene is TRBJ1-1, the V gene TRBV30, with TRBD1 matching 10 bases. This CDR3 has 16 amino acids. Trimming took 1 base from V and 1 from J; bases not matched to a gene: 6. Germline values: CDR1 GTSNPN, CDR2 SVGIG (reference sequence). The CDR3 sequence is CAWSAFRTGGNTEAFF. As DNA, the CDR3 is TGTGCCTGGAGTGCCTTTCGGACAGGGGGGAACACTGAAGCTTTCTTT.

This clone was counted only a few times. The chain combines TRBV7-9 with TRBJ2-3; a weak D match, TRBD2 (5 bases). Trimming pared 5 bases from V and 4 bases from J, leaving 13 bases between. This CDR3 contains 14 residues. Germline V gene data show CDR1 as SEHNR and CDR2 as FQNEAQ (reference sequence). The CDR3 sequence: CASSPEDFADTQYF. The CDR3 nucleotides are TGTGCCAGCAGCCCGGAGGATTTCGCAGATACGCAGTATTTT. The full variable domain, rest sourced from reference TRBV7-9 and TRBJ2-3, is DTGVSQNPRHKITKRGQNVTFRCDPISEHNRLYWYRQTLGQGPEFLTYFQNEAQLEKSRLLSDRFSAERPKGSFSTLEIQRTEQGDSAMYLCASSPEDFADTQYFGPGTRLTVL.

About this clone itself: Other DNA sequences within the sample encode an identical CDR3. This rearrangement joins TRBV19 to TRBJ1-1; D is uncertain. There are 13 residues in the CDR3. V was shortened by 3 bases and J by 1 base, with 6 bases between the two germline ends. Germline CDR1 LNHDA, CDR2 SQIVND (reference sequence). The CDR3 protein is CASSIRGNTEAFF. CDR3 coding DNA: TGTGCCAGTAGTATCCGGGGGAACACTGAAGCTTTCTTT.

This sequence joins TRBV7-9 and TRBJ2-5; 7 bases are shared with TRBD2. V trimming: 5 bases; J trimming: 6 bases; junction bases outside the gene matches: 6. Germline V CDR1 and CDR2: SEHNR, FQNEAQ (reference sequence). This CDR3 has 13 amino acids. The CDR3 protein is CASSLGTTKTQYF. In DNA, the CDR3 is TGTGCCAGCAGCCTAGGGACTACGAAGACCCAGTACTTC. Filled out from reference TRBV7-9 and TRBJ2-5, the complete variable domain reads DTGVSQNPRHKITKRGQNVTFRCDPISEHNRLYWYRQTLGQGPEFLTYFQNEAQLEKSRLLSDRFSAERPKGSFSTLEIQRTEQGDSAMYLCASSLGTTKTQYFGPGTRLLVL.

This chain links TRBV9 with TRBJ2-5, with D unclear. CDR1 is SGDLS and CDR2 is YYNGEE in the germline V gene. The CDR3 spans 14 residues. V lost 4 bases and J 4 bases, leaving 14 bases between the germline ends. CDR3 sequence: CASSTLGVRETQYF. The CDR3 nucleotides read TGTGCCAGCAGCACCCTAGGAGTGCGAGAGACCCAGTACTTC.

This chain uses TRBV10-3 with TRBJ2-5; TRBD1 agrees at 8 bases. TRBJ2-7 explains the end of the DNA better; the J call may be wrong. Germline lookup yields CDR1 ENHRY and CDR2 SYGVKD. CDR3 length: 15 amino acids. The CDR3 DNA sequence: TGTGCCATCAGTGAGTCTCGGGACAGGTCCCACGAGCAGTACTTC. This encodes CAISESRDRSHEQYF.

This clone was observed a handful of times. V and J are TRBV5-8 and TRBJ1-5; TRBD1 aligns across 8 bases. After removal of 4 bases from V and 7 bases from J, the junction contained 7 bases not matched to a gene. CDR1 SGHTS and CDR2 YDEGEE come from the germline V gene. This CDR3 is 14 amino acids long. For the CDR3, the DNA is TGTGCCAGCAGCACCGGCAGGGGGCCCCAGCCCCAGCATTTT. Amino acids: CASSTGRGPQPQHF.

This chain uses TRBV7-3 with TRBJ2-1; maybe TRBD2 (6 bases). CDR3 length: 15 residues. From germline, CDR1 is SGHTA and CDR2 FQGTGA. The V and J ends lost 6 bases and 0 bases respectively, with 12 bases between them. The CDR3 here is CASSWGVSSYNEQFF. In DNA, the CDR3 is TGTGCCAGCAGTTGGGGGGTTAGCTCCTACAATGAGCAGTTCTTC.

V is TRBV7-2 and J is TRBJ2-7; D unclear. The germline V gene has CDR1 SGHTA and CDR2 FQGNSA. CDR3 size: 13 residues. The germline V and J ends were trimmed by 6 bases and 6 bases, with 15 bases remaining between them. In nucleotides, the CDR3 is TGTGCCAGCAGTCTCGAGTGGTCTACCGAGCAGTACTTC. Translated, it gives CASSLEWSTEQYF.

This chain uses TRBV18 with TRBJ1-1; no clear D. The CDR3 extends over 12 amino acids. Deletions cut 3 bases from V and 5 bases from J, with 7 bases between. CDR1 is KGHSH, CDR2 LQKENI, per germline. DNA of the CDR3: TGTGCCAGCTCACCCCGGAGGACTGAAGCTTTCTTT. This codes for CASSPRRTEAFF.

This clone appeared once. The chain couples TRBV30 to TRBJ1-1, with a weak D call TRBD1 (5 bases). Between the trimmed V and J ends, which lost 4 bases and 3 bases, there was a span of 15 bases. There are 14 residues in the CDR3. Germline V gene lookup returns CDR1 GTSNPN and CDR2 SVGIG (reference sequence). Here the CDR3 DNA reads TGTGCCTGGAACCTTCCAGGGTTCGACACTGAAGCTTTCTTT. This translates into CAWNLPGFDTEAFF.

The chain joins TRBV28 to TRBJ1-1; D unclear. Germline V gene sequence: CDR1 MDHEN, CDR2 SYDVKM. Trimming removed 8 bases at V and 0 bases at J, with 13 bases between. There are 14 residues in the CDR3. The chain's CDR3 is CASHSGSLNTEAFF. The DNA of the CDR3 is TGTGCCAGCCATTCCGGGTCCTTGAACACTGAAGCTTTCTTT.

The chain carries TRBV4-3 and TRBJ1-5, with 8 bases identical to TRBD1. Germline CDR1 is LGHNA and CDR2 is YSLEER. There are 17 residues in the CDR3. V was pared by 3 bases and J by 2 bases, with 9 bases of the junction left unmatched. This chain's CDR3 is CASSQGQERLGNQPQHF. The DNA for the CDR3 is TGCGCCAGCAGCCAGGGACAGGAACGTTTGGGCAATCAGCCCCAGCATTTT.